This T cell receptor beta chain was retrieved from a study of vaccination and CD4 T cells after COVID-19. As to treatment: approximately 9-day PBMC culture with coronavirus spike peptide pools or control peptides (ViraFEST assay). TCR sequencing followed the expansion of antigen-specific T cells with peptide pools in ViraFEST. A word on this clonotype: Its cognate antigen is unknown.

Cultured CD4+ T cells had their DNA profiled by the Oncomine TCR Beta short-read assay. TCRdb used MiXCR to reprocess the PCR reads, holding one entry per CDR3 protein. Here the sample spans around 12,000 distinct CDR3 sequences, roughly 80% being singletons. Per germline, CDR1 DFQATT and CDR2 SNEGSKA (reference sequence). The CDR3 extends over 15 amino acids. V was pared by 1 base and J by 9 bases, with 7 bases of the junction left unmatched. The chain is built from TRBV20-1 and TRBJ2-1, with 12 bases matching TRBD2. This TCR was recovered from a human donor who had recovered from COVID-19. The sequenced sample was CD4+ T cells from blood, cultured in vitro. CDR3: CSARVGTSGPPEQFF. The CDR3 bases are TGCAGTGCTAGAGTAGGGACTAGCGGGCCTCCTGAGCAGTTCTTC.